The present T cell receptor (beta chain) was sequenced within a study of blood T cell repertoires in COVID-19. Overall study: Researchers got acute and convalescent COVID-19 samples from the United States, Italy and Spain. Sample material is recorded as cDNA or gDNA derived from T cells, B-cell-depleted T cells, or PBMCs.

As processed by the authors: Counts of nucleated cells, estimated from reference gene primer amplification, were obtained. Generated by immunoSEQ multiplex PCR, the TCRdb table keeps only in-frame clones and is missing some. Clone size and V and J calls were adopted from that table, with D and trimming inferred from the DNA. Here the sample spans just over 95,000 clones, 75% to 85% being singletons. The CDR3 extends over 14 amino acids. V was trimmed by 5 bases and J by 2 bases, leaving 11 bases between them. Germline V gene lookup returns CDR1 SSHAT and CDR2 FNYEAQ (reference sequence). The clonotype comes from a man aged 55-75 years with acute or convalescent COVID-19. V gene TRBV7-7 combines with J gene TRBJ2-3; D might be TRBD1 (6 bases). Sequences were obtained from peripheral blood. CDR3 DNA: TGTGCCAGCAGCCTCCAGGGGTCCACAGATACGCAGTATTTT. It encodes CASSLQGSTDTQYF.